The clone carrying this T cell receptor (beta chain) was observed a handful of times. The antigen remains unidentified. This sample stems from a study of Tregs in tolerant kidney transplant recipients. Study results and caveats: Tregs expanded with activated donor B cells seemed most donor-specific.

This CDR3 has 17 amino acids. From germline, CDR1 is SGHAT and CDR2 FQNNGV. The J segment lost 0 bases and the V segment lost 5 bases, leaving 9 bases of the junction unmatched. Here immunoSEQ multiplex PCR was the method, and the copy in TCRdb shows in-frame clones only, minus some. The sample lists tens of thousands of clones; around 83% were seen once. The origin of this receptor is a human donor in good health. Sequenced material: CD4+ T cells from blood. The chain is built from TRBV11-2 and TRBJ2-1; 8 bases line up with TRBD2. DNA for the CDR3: TGTGCCAGCAGCCAATATAGCGGGACGAGCTCCTACAATGAGCAGTTCTTC. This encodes CASSQYSGTSSYNEQFF. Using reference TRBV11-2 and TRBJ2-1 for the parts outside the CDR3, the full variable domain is EAGVAQSPRYKIIEKRQSVAFWCNPISGHATLYWYQQILGQGPKLLIQFQNNGVVDDSQLPKDRFSAERLKGVDSTLKIQPAKLEDSAVYLCASSQYSGTSSYNEQFFGPGTRLTVL.